What follows are 7 T cell receptor beta chains derived from one specimen sequenced in a study of blood T cells in healthy people across ages. Primed by a sample-barcoded 5' primer and a J-beta primer mix, a second PCR proceeded for about 6 to 12 cycles. TCRdb re-called the 5' RACE reads with MiXCR, one entry per CDR3 protein. The data show approximately 760,000 distinct CDR3 sequences, with 20% to 30% seen just once and under 10% held by the top ten. A further study also used this sample, focusing on T cells of mothers and their children.

Material: blood. The receptors come from a boy between 5 and 17 years old in good health.

The chain couples TRBV10-2 to TRBJ2-7, with 7 bases aligning to TRBD1. Germline trimming cut 7 bases from V and 0 bases from J; bases unmatched to any gene: 9. The CDR3 totals 15 residues. Germline loops: CDR1 WSHSY, CDR2 SAAADI. The CDR3 coding sequence is TGCGCCAGCACTCCGGGACAGCAAACCTCCTACGAGCAGTACTTC. This codes for CASTPGQQTSYEQYF.

The chain joins TRBV12-3 or TRBV12-4 to TRBJ1-5; D is perhaps TRBD1 (6 bases). V lost 3 bases to trimming and J lost 6 bases, with 12 bases between them. CDR3 length equals 14 residues. Here the CDR3 reads CASSLKLGGQPQHF. The DNA of the CDR3 is TGTGCCAGCAGTTTGAAATTAGGGGGTCAGCCCCAGCATTTT.

This clonotype came up a few times. The chain recombines TRBV10-3 with TRBJ2-7; possible D gene TRBD1, 6 bases. Trimming removed 0 bases at V and 6 bases at J, with 15 bases between. This CDR3 is 15 amino acids long. The germline gives CDR1 ENHRY, CDR2 SYGVKD. The CDR3 DNA is TGTGCCATCAGTGAGTCCCGTAGGCAGGGGCGCGAGCAGTACTTC. Translated: CAISESRRQGREQYF.

The chain is built from TRBV5-1 and TRBJ2-5, with no clear D. V lost 4 bases to trimming and J lost 7 bases, with 14 bases between them. This CDR3 has 13 residues. Germline CDR1 and CDR2: SGHRS and YFSETQ. The CDR3 protein is CASSGYQSGTQYF. The CDR3 bases are TGCGCCAGCAGCGGATATCAAAGTGGGACCCAGTACTTC.

The V and J genes are TRBV6-6 and TRBJ2-7, with TRBD2 matching 7 bases. In germline, CDR1 is MNHNY, CDR2 SVGAGI (reference sequence). Unmatched junction bases numbered 16, after V lost 6 bases and J lost 2 bases. The CDR3 is 17 residues long. The CDR3 region has the DNA TGTGCCAGCAGCCACCCACCTCCGGGAGGACTAACCTACGAGCAGTACTTC. Translation: CASSHPPPGGLTYEQYF.

There are a few counts of this clonotype. The CDR3 protein is CASSSRIQGTPTSYTDTQYF. As DNA, the CDR3 is TGCGCCAGCAGCTCCCGTATACAGGGGACACCGACGAGCTACACAGATACGCAGTATTTT. The chain recombines TRBV5-1 with TRBJ2-3, with 7 bases identical to TRBD1. Per germline, CDR1 SGHRS and CDR2 YFSETQ. The CDR3 is 20 residues long. Losses at the gene ends were 3 bases for V and 2 bases for J; bases not matched to a gene: 21. The variable domain in full, with the rest retrieved from reference TRBV5-1 and TRBJ2-3, is KAGVTQTPRYLIKTRGQQVTLSCSPISGHRSVSWYQQTPGQGLQFLFEYFSETQRNKGNFPGRFSGRQFSNSRSEMNVSTLELGDSALYLCASSSRIQGTPTSYTDTQYFGPGTRLTVL.

The V call is TRBV2, the J call TRBJ2-5; 8 positions agree with TRBD2. The tail of the sequence fits TRBJ2-1 better, so the J call may be wrong. Germline assignment: CDR1 SNHLY and CDR2 FYNNEI. The CDR3 spans 14 residues. This chain's CDR3 is CARSSGLSYNEQFF. Here the CDR3 DNA reads TGTGCCAGGTCTAGCGGGTTGTCCTACAATGAGCAGTTCTTC.